One sample yielded the 10 T cell receptor beta chains listed below, sequenced in a study of CD8 T cells in Susac syndrome. Reverse transcription of about 0.45 to 1 ug RNA used random hexamers. Via MiXCR, TCRdb re-called the immunoSEQ multiplex PCR reads, giving one row per CDR3 protein. The table lists roughly 140,000 distinct CDR3 sequences, approximately 96% of them singletons. Sequenced: CD4+ T cells from PBMCs. The source is a human donor with Susac syndrome.

The V gene is TRBV5-1, the J gene TRBJ2-2; TRBD1 is a possible D gene (6 bases). The V and J ends lost 2 bases and 6 bases respectively, with 8 bases between them. This CDR3 is built from 13 residues. Per germline, CDR1 SGHRS and CDR2 YFSETQ. The CDR3 DNA sequence: TGCGCCAGCAGCTTCGGACAGCCCGGGGAGCTGTTTTTT. Its translation is CASSFGQPGELFF.

The sample holds one count of this clonotype. The chain couples TRBV27 to TRBJ1-1; a possible D gene is TRBD1 (6 bases). There are 12 residues in the CDR3. CDR1 is MNHEY, CDR2 SMNVEV, per germline (reference sequence). Trimming removed 6 bases from V and 8 bases from J, with 13 bases in between. The CDR3, as DNA: TGTGCCAGCAGCCTCAGGGGCTCCGAAGCTTTCTTT. Residues: CASSLRGSEAFF.

The V call is TRBV12-3 or TRBV12-4, the J call TRBJ1-2; D is unresolved. CDR3 length: 16 residues. V lost 3 bases to trimming and J lost 4 bases, with 18 bases between them. The CDR3 is CASSLSAAGLPYGYTF. The DNA of the CDR3 is TGTGCCAGCAGTTTGTCGGCGGCCGGACTCCCCTATGGCTACACCTTC.

The V and J genes are TRBV7-9 and TRBJ1-4; D perhaps matches TRBD1 (6 bases). Germline CDR1 reads SEHNR; CDR2 reads FQNEAQ (reference sequence). V dropped 5 bases and J dropped 2 bases, with 9 bases sitting between them. This CDR3 spans 14 amino acids. The CDR3 DNA sequence: TGTGCCAGCAGCAGGGACACGACTAATGAAAAACTGTTTTTT. It translates to CASSRDTTNEKLFF.

V and J are TRBV28 and TRBJ2-7; perhaps D is TRBD1 or TRBD2 (6 bases each). This CDR3 comprises 13 residues. Germline-derived CDR1 and CDR2 are MDHEN and SYDVKM. Trimming removed 8 bases at V and 4 bases at J, with 15 bases between. The CDR3 DNA is TGTGCCAGCCGGGGGACACCTGGTTACGAGCAGTACTTC. It codes for CASRGTPGYEQYF.

The genes are TRBV29-1 and TRBJ2-1; 7 bases are a match to TRBD2. CDR1 and CDR2 (germline): SQVTM, ANQGSEA. CDR3 length equals 13 residues. V was pared by 2 bases and J by 9 bases, with 7 bases of the junction left unmatched. CDR3 nucleotide sequence: TGCAGCGTTGAATACGTCAGGGAGGGTGAGCAGTTCTTC. It codes for CSVEYVREGEQFF.

The rearrangement links TRBV12-3 or TRBV12-4 to TRBJ1-1, with TRBD1 as a possible D gene (6 bases). The CDR3 contains 14 residues. V shed 5 bases and J shed 11 bases, with 21 bases lying between them. The CDR3 bases are TGTGCCAGCAGTCATCATGACATAAACAGGGAGGCTTTCTTT. Its translation is CASSHHDINREAFF.

This sequence joins TRBV7-2 and TRBJ1-1; maybe TRBD1 (5 bases). V lost 4 bases, J lost 6 bases, and 12 bases lay in between. The CDR3 contains 13 residues. CDR1 SGHTA and CDR2 FQGNSA come from the germline V gene. Here the CDR3 DNA reads TGTGCCAGCAGCTCGGGGCCGGGCGCTGAAGCTTTCTTT. Translation: CASSSGPGAEAFF.

The rearrangement links TRBV4-1 to TRBJ1-2; weak D call: TRBD1 (6 bases). CDR3 size: 17 residues. Deletions cut 5 bases from V and 4 bases from J, with 23 bases between. Germline V gene data show CDR1 as MGHRA and CDR2 as YSYEKL. CDR3: CASSSSVIWTDRYGYTF. The CDR3 DNA reads as TGCGCCAGCAGCTCCAGTGTCATTTGGACAGATCGCTATGGCTACACCTTC.

A word on this clonotype: At one end the junction does not follow the germline gene, possibly because of a read error. This rearrangement joins TRBV20-1 to TRBJ2-1; D is unresolved. CDR1 is DFQATT, CDR2 SNEGSKA, per germline (reference sequence). The CDR3 loop spans 14 amino acids. As DNA, the CDR3 is TGCAGTGCTCGAGACCGAATCTATGACAATGAGCAGTTCTTC. This gives the protein CSARDRIYDNEQFF.